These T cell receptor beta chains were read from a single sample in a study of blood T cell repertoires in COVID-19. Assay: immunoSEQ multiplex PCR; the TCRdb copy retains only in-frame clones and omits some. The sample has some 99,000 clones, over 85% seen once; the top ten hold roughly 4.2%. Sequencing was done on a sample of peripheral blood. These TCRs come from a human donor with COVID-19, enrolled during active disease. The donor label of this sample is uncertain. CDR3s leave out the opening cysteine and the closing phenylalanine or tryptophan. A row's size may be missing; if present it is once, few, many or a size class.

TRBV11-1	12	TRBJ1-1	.	ASSPESGYTEAF
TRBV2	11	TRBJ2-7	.	ASRRDTYYEQY
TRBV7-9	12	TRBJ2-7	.	ASSGGTAYYEQY
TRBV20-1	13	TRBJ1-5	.	SASTTGGFRQPQH
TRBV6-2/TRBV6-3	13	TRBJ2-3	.	ASSSVAGGTDTQY
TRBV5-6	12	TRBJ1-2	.	ASSHPRGNYGYT
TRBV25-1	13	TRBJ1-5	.	ASSESGGGDQPQH
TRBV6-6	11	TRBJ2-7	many	ASSPGQGIEQY
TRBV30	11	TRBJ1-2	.	AWSAGHPGGYT
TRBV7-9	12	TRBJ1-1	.	ASSLAKMNTEAF
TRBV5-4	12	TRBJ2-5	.	ASSSQGGQETQY
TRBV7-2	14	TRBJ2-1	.	ASSPMSTGTYNEQF
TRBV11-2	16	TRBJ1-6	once	ASSLEWTDSSYNSPLH
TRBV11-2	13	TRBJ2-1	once	ASSLGGPGGNEQF
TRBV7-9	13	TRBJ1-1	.	ASSLAGQGGTEAF
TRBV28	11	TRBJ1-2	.	ASSQGHNYGYT
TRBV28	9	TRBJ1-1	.	ASRSVTEAF
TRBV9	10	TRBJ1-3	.	ASSGGGDTIY
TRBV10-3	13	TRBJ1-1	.	AIRGQTGRNTEAF
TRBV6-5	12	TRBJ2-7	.	ASSPGQGGYEQY
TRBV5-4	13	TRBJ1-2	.	ASSPAVGGYYGYT
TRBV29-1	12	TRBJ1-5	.	SVIQGAPEGPQH
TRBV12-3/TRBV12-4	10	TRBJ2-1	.	AITDRVNEQF
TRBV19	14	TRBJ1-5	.	ASHTPTLYSNQPQH
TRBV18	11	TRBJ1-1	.	ASSRVRDTEAF
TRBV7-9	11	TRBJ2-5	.	ASRDRVGETQY
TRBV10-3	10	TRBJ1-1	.	AIRREGTEAF
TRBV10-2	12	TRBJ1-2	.	ASSETGQDYGYT
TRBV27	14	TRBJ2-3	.	ASRLVGTGHTDTQY
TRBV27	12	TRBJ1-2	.	ASSGGLAGDGYT
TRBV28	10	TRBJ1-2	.	ASSLFTGDRD
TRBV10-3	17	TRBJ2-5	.	AISGGLAGGLSGQETQY
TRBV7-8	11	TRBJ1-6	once	ASSFSRGSPLH
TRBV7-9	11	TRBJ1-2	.	ASSPPGNYGYT
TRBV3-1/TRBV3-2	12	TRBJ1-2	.	ASRSTGVNYGYT
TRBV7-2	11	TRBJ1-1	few	ASSFLTGTEAF
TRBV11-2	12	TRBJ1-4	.	ASSLGTGREKLF
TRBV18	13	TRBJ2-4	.	ASSPPTGVENIQY
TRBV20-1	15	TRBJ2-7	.	SASPFDSERSSYEQY
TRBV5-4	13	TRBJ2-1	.	ASSFMGGGANEQF
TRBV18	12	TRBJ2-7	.	ASSPLGVPYEQY
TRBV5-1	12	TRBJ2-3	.	ASSLSGSTDTQY